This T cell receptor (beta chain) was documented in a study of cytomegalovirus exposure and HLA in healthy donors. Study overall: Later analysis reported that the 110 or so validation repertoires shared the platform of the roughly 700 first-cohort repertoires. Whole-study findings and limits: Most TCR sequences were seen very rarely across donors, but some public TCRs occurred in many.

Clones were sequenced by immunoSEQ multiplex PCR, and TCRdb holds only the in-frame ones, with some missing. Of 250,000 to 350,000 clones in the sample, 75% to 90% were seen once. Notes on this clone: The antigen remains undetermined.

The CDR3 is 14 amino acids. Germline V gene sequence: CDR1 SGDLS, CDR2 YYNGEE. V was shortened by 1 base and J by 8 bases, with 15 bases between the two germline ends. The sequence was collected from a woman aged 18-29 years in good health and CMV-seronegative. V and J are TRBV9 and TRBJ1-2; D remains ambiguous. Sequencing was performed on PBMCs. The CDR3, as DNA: TGTGCCAGCAGCGTAACGTCTCTAGCAAGGGGCTACACCTTC. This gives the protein CASSVTSLARGYTF. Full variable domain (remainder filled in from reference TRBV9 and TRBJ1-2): DSGVTQTPKHLITATGQRVTLRCSPRSGDLSVYWYQQSLDQGLQFLIQYYNGEERAKGNILERFSAQQFPDLHSELNLSSLELGDSALYFCASSVTSLARGYTFGSGTRLTVV.